The clone carrying this T cell receptor beta chain was observed a handful of times. Between the trimmed V and J ends, which lost 7 bases and 5 bases, there was a span of 18 bases. CDR3 length equals 15 residues. Germline CDR1 MGHRA, CDR2 YSYEKL. The data are from a study of T-cell memory formation after mild COVID-19. Libraries for TCRalpha and TCRbeta carried sample barcodes and unique molecular identifiers via 5'RACE. A single record per CDR3 protein comes from TCRdb applying MiXCR to the 5' RACE reads. The profile shows about 430,000 distinct CDR3 sequences, roughly 17% of them singletons. The specimen sequenced was PBMCs or a T cell subset sorted from them (not recorded which). This TCR derives from a man younger than 30 who had mild COVID-19 (a few samples of this study predate the infection). Cell type and time point are not known. J is TRBJ1-5 and V is TRBV4-1; maybe TRBD1 (6 bases). The CDR3 here is CASTPGADPHQPQHF. The CDR3 DNA reads as TGCGCCAGCACCCCAGGGGCAGACCCTCATCAGCCCCAGCATTTT.